This T cell receptor beta chain was documented in a study of T cells and Merkel cell carcinoma outcomes. Findings of the study overall: Repertoire plus T-cell density reportedly predicted Merkel cell carcinoma outcomes.

Profiling relied on immunoSEQ multiplex PCR, and the TCRdb table lists in-frame clones only, not all of them. The sample shows 7,000 to 10,000 clones, 80% to 85% of them seen only once. With respect to this clone: Antigen: not known.

Germline values: CDR1 SGHRS, CDR2 YFSETQ. The CDR3 covers 15 residues. V was shortened by 5 bases and J by 4 bases, with 17 bases between the two germline ends. This rearrangement joins TRBV5-1 to TRBJ2-3, with D perhaps given as TRBD1 or TRBD2 (6 bases each). The sequence was collected from a human donor with Merkel cell carcinoma. The sequencing sample was made of tumor tissue from Merkel cell carcinoma. The DNA for the CDR3 is TGCGCCAGCAGATCCGGGGGCCAGCTTGCAGATACGCAGTATTTT. This translates into CASRSGGQLADTQYF.